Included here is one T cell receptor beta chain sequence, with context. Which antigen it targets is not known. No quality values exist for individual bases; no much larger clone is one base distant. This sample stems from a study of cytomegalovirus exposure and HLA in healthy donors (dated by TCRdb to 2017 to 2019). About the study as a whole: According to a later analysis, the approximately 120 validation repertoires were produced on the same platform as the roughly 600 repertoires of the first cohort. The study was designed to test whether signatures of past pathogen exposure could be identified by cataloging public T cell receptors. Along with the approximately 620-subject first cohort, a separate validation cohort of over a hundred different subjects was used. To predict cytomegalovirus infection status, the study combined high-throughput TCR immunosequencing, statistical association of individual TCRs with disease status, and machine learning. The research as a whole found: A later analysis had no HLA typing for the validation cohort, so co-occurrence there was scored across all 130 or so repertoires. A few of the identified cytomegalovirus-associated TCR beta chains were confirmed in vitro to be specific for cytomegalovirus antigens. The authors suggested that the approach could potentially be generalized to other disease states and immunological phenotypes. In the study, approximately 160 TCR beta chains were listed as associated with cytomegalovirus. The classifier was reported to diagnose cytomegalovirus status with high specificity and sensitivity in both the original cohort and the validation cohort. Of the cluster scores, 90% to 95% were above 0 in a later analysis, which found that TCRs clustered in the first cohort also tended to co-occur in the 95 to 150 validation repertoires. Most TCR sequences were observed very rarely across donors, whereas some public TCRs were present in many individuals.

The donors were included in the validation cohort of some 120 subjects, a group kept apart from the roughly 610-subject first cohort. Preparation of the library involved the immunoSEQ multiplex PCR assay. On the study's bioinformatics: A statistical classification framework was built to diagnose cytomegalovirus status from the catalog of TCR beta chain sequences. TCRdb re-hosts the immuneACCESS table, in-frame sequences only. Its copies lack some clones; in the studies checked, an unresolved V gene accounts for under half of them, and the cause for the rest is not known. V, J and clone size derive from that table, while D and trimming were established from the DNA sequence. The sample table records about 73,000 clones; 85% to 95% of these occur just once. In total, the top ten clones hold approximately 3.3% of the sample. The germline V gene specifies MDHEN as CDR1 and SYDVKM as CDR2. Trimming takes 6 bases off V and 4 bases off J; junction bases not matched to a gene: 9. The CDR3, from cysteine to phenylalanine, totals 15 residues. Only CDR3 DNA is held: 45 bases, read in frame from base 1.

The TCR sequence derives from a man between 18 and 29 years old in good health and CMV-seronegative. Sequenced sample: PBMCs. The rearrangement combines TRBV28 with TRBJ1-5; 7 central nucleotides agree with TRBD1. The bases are TGTGCCAGCAGACCCCAGGACAGGCTTAATCAGCCCCAGCATTTT. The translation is CASRPQDRLNQPQHF.